Listed here are 10 T cell receptor beta chains from one sample, sequenced in a study of shared clonotypes between healthy human individuals. The naive CD8 subset, CD45RO-negative cells positively selected for CCR7, excluded terminally differentiated effector memory CD45RA+ cells. Sequenced by immunoSEQ multiplex PCR; TCRdb stores in-frame clones only, minus some. The sample records approximately 840,000 clones, 95% to 97% being singletons. Sequencing was done on a sample of naive CD8+ T cells sorted from blood. The receptors were sampled from a man aged 25-40 years in good health.

The chain recombines TRBV7-2 with TRBJ2-5, with 12 positions matching TRBD2. CDR3 length: 15 residues. The germline gives CDR1 SGHTA, CDR2 FQGNSA. The V gene end was trimmed by 3 bases and the J gene end by 4 bases; junction bases not matched to a gene: 3. The CDR3 DNA reads TGTGCCAGCAGCTTGGGGACTAGCGGGCTAGAGACCCAGTACTTC. It is translated as CASSLGTSGLETQYF.

This chain uses TRBV29-1 with TRBJ2-7, with 13 bases lining up with TRBD2. Germline loops: CDR1 SQVTM, CDR2 ANQGSEA. The CDR3 length is 14 residues. V lost 5 bases and J lost 5; bases outside the gene matches: 6. The CDR3 spells CSVSPGLAGDEQYF. The CDR3 nucleotides read TGCAGCGTTTCCCCCGGACTAGCGGGAGACGAGCAGTACTTC.

The chain has TRBV18 and TRBJ2-2; 8 nucleotides line up with TRBD2. The CDR3 is made up of 18 amino acids. The V and J ends lost 2 bases and 3 bases, in that order; junction bases with no gene match: 11. From germline, CDR1 is KGHSH and CDR2 LQKENI. The CDR3 DNA follows: TGTGCCAGCTCACCATCCCTGGGACTAGGACGGGACACCGGGGAGCTGTTTTTT. This codes for CASSPSLGLGRDTGELFF.

This chain uses TRBV27 with TRBJ2-1; 7 nucleotides line up with TRBD2. V trimming: 6 bases; J trimming: 4 bases; junction bases outside the gene matches: 3. Germline V gene sequence: CDR1 MNHEY, CDR2 SMNVEV (reference sequence). The CDR3 is made up of 13 amino acids. CDR3 residues: CASRASGYNEQFF. CDR3 DNA sequence: TGTGCCAGCAGGGCTAGCGGATACAATGAGCAGTTCTTC.

The chain has TRBV11-2 and TRBJ1-4, with D unresolved. The CDR3 consists of 15 residues. Germline V gene sequence: CDR1 SGHAT, CDR2 FQNNGV. With 0 bases removed from V and 4 bases from J, the gap between germline ends came to 9 bases. CDR3 loop: CASSLEALNNEKLFF. For the CDR3, the DNA is TGTGCCAGCAGCTTAGAGGCCCTGAATAATGAAAAACTGTTTTTT. The full variable domain, completed using reference TRBV11-2 and TRBJ1-4, is EAGVAQSPRYKIIEKRQSVAFWCNPISGHATLYWYQQILGQGPKLLIQFQNNGVVDDSQLPKDRFSAERLKGVDSTLKIQPAKLEDSAVYLCASSLEALNNEKLFFGSGTQLSVL.

The chain couples TRBV29-1 to TRBJ2-1; 15 bases match TRBD2. V was clipped by 5 bases and J by 0 bases; unmatched bases: 14. CDR1 is SQVTM, CDR2 ANQGSEA, per germline. This CDR3 has 20 amino acids. CDR3 amino acids: CSVLTTGTSGRQSSYNEQFF. CDR3 sequence (DNA): TGCAGCGTTCTCACAACCGGGACTAGCGGGAGGCAGAGCTCCTACAATGAGCAGTTCTTC.

The genes are TRBV5-6 and TRBJ2-7; tentatively, D is TRBD1 (5 bases). Germline values: CDR1 SGHDT, CDR2 YYEEEE. The germline V and J ends were trimmed by 0 bases and 0 bases, with 13 bases remaining between them. The CDR3 is made up of 16 amino acids. This chain's CDR3 is CASSLAAQASSYEQYF. The CDR3 DNA is TGTGCCAGCAGCTTGGCCGCACAGGCTAGCTCCTACGAGCAGTACTTC.

The rearrangement joins TRBV10-2 to TRBJ2-7; TRBD1 matches 7 bases. The V and J ends lost 8 bases and 4 bases, in that order; junction bases with no gene match: 8. The germline V gene has CDR1 WSHSY and CDR2 SAAADI. The CDR3 is 13 amino acids. Here the CDR3 reads CASGTENSYEQYF. In DNA form, the CDR3 reads TGCGCCAGCGGGACAGAAAATTCTTACGAGCAGTACTTC.

The CDR3 is CASSFETSPYNEQFF. The DNA of the CDR3 is TGTGCCAGCAGCTTTGAGACTAGCCCCTACAATGAGCAGTTCTTC. The gene calls are TRBV5-4 and TRBJ2-1, with TRBD2 identical over 7 bases. In germline, CDR1 is SGHNT, CDR2 YYREEE (reference sequence). The CDR3 runs 15 residues. V was pared by 2 bases and J by 2 bases, with 4 bases of the junction left unmatched.

The rearrangement links TRBV30 to TRBJ2-7; 9 bases map to TRBD1. The CDR3 spans 14 residues. V shed 3 bases, J shed 4 bases, and the junction held 7 bases outside the gene matches. Germline CDR1 is GTSNPN and CDR2 is SVGIG (reference sequence). Here the CDR3 DNA reads TGTGCCTGGAGCCCGGGACAGGGAACTTACGAGCAGTACTTC. Translation gives CAWSPGQGTYEQYF.